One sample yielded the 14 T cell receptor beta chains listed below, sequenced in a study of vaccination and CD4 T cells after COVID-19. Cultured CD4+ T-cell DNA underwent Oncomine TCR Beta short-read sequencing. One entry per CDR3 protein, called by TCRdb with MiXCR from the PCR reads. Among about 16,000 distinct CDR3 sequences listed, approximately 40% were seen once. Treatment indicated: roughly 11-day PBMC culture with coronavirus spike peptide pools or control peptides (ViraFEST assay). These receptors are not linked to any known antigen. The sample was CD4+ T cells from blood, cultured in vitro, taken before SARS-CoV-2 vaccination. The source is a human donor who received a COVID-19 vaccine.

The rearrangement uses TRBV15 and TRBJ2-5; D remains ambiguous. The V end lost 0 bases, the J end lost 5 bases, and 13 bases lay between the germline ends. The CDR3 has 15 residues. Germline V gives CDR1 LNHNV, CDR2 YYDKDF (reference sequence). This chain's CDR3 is CATSRDFLGLETQYF. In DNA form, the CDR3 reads TGTGCCACCAGCAGAGATTTCCTAGGTCTGGAGACCCAGTACTTC.

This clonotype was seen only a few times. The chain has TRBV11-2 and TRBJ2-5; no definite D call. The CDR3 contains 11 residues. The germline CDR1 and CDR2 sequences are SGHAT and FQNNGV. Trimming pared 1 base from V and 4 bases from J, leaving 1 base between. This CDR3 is CASSLGETQYF. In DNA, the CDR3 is TGTGCCAGCAGCTTAGGAGAGACCCAGTACTTC.

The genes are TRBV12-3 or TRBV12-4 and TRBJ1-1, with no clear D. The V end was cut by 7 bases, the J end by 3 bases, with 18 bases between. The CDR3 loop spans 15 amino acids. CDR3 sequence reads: CASKFWTADDTEAFF. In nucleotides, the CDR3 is TGTGCCAGCAAGTTCTGGACCGCGGACGACACTGAAGCTTTCTTT.

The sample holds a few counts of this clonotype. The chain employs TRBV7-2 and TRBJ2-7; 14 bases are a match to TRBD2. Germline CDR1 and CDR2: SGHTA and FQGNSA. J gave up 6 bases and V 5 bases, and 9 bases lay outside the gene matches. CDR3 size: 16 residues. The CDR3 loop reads CASSEGLAGAMTEQYF. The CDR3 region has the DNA TGTGCCAGCAGCGAGGGACTAGCGGGGGCTATGACCGAGCAGTACTTC.

The CDR3 loop is CASSIGTGYSNQPQHF. The DNA of the CDR3 is TGTGCCAGTAGTATAGGGACAGGGTATAGCAATCAGCCCCAGCATTTT. This rearrangement joins TRBV19 to TRBJ1-5; 8 bases map to TRBD1. The V gene's germline CDR1 is LNHDA and CDR2 SQIVND (reference sequence). V trimming: 1 base; J trimming: 0 bases; junction bases outside the gene matches: 2. The length of the CDR3 is 16 residues.

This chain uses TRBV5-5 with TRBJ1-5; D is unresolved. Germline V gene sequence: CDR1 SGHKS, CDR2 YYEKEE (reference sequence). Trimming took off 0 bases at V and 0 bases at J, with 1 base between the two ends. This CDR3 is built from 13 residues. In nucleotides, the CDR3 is TGTGCCAGCAGCTTGGTTAGCAATCAGCCCCAGCATTTT. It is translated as CASSLVSNQPQHF.

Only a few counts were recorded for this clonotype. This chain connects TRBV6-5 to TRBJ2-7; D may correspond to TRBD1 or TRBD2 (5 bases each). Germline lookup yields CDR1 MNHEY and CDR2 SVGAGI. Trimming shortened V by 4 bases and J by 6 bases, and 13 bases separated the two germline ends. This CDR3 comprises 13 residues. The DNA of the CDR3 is TGTGCCAGCAGTTTCGGGGCGAACTCCGAGCAGTACTTC. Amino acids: CASSFGANSEQYF.

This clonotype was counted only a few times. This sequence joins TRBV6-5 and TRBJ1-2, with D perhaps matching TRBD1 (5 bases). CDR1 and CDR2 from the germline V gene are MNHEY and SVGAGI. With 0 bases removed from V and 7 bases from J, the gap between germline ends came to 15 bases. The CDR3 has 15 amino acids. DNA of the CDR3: TGTGCCAGCAGTTACTCTTCCGAGCTAAGGGGTGGCTACACCTTC. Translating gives CASSYSSELRGGYTF.

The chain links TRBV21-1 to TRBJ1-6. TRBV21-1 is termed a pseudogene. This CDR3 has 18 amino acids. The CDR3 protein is CASSKVFVRQADNSPLHF. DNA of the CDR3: TGTGCCAGCAGCAAAGTCTTCGTTCGGCAGGCAGACAATTCACCCCTCCACTTT.

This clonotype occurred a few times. The chain's CDR3 is CASSLASWDSNQPQHF. CDR3 coding DNA: TGTGCCAGCAGTTTAGCGTCTTGGGACAGCAATCAGCCCCAGCATTTT. V is TRBV12-3 or TRBV12-4 and J is TRBJ1-5; maybe TRBD1 (5 bases). The CDR3 totals 16 residues. The V end lost 0 bases, the J end lost 1 base, and 10 bases lay between the germline ends.

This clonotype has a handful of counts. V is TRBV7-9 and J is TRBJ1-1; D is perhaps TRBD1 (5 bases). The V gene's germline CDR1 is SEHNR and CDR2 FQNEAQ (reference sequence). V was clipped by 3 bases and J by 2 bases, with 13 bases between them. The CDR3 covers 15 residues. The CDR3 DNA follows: TGTGCCAGCAGCTTTGGAGGGACTTCAAACACTGAAGCTTTCTTT. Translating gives CASSFGGTSNTEAFF.

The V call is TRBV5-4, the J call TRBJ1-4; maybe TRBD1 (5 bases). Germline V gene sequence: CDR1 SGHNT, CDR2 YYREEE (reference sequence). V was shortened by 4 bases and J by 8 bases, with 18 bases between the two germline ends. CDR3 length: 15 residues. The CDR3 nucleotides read TGTGCCAGCAGCCCTAACCAGCGGGGGGACGAAAAACTGTTTTTT. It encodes CASSPNQRGDEKLFF.

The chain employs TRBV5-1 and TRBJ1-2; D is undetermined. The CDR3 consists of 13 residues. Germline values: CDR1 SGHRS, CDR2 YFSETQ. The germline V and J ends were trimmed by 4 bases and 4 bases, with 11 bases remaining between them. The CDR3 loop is CASSPSSSYGYTF. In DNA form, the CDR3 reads TGCGCCAGCAGCCCCAGTTCTAGCTATGGCTACACCTTC. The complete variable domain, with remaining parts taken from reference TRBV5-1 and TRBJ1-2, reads KAGVTQTPRYLIKTRGQQVTLSCSPISGHRSVSWYQQTPGQGLQFLFEYFSETQRNKGNFPGRFSGRQFSNSRSEMNVSTLELGDSALYLCASSPSSSYGYTFGSGTRLTVV.

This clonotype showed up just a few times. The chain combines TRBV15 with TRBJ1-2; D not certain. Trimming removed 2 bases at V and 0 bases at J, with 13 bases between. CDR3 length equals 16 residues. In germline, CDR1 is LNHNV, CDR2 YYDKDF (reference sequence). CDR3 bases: TGTGCCACCAGCAGAATCCAAACGACGGCTAACTATGGCTACACCTTC. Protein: CATSRIQTTANYGYTF. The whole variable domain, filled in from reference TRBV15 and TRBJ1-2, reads DAMVIQNPRYQVTQFGKPVTLSCSQTLNHNVMYWYQQKSSQAPKLLFHYYDKDFNNEADTPDNFQSRRPNTSFCFLDIRSPGLGDTAMYLCATSRIQTTANYGYTFGSGTRLTVV.